Sequencing of this T cell receptor (beta chain) was carried out in a study of T cell responses to AZD1222 COVID-19 vaccine. Study-level findings and limits: Spike-specific TCR breadth and depth both grew after two AZD1222 doses. The donor group comprised mostly white British people and more females; the analysis possibly underestimated clonal diversity. Regions 160-218 and 743-854 dominated among vaccine-associated CD4 TCRs spanning spike. Reportedly, nearly half the spike-specific TCRs target unmutated variant regions.

The CDR3 loop spans 14 amino acids. CDR1 is SGHRS and CDR2 is YFSETQ in the germline V gene. V was shortened by 2 bases and J by 4 bases, with 10 bases between the two germline ends. Assay used: immunoSEQ multiplex PCR; TCRdb lists only in-frame clones, some missing. The top ten hold under 5% of the sample, which has 100,000 to 150,000 clones, about 90% seen once. For this clone: Its cognate antigen is unknown. At the DNA level, this CDR3 is encoded by other sequences in the same sample as well.

The sequence was collected from an adult in good health. The chain joins TRBV5-1 to TRBJ1-5; D unclear. Sequenced here: peripheral blood, sampled on day 0 of AZD1222 vaccination. CDR3 sequence reads: CASSLEAGNQPQHF. The CDR3 bases are TGCGCCAGCAGCTTAGAGGCGGGTAATCAGCCCCAGCATTTT.